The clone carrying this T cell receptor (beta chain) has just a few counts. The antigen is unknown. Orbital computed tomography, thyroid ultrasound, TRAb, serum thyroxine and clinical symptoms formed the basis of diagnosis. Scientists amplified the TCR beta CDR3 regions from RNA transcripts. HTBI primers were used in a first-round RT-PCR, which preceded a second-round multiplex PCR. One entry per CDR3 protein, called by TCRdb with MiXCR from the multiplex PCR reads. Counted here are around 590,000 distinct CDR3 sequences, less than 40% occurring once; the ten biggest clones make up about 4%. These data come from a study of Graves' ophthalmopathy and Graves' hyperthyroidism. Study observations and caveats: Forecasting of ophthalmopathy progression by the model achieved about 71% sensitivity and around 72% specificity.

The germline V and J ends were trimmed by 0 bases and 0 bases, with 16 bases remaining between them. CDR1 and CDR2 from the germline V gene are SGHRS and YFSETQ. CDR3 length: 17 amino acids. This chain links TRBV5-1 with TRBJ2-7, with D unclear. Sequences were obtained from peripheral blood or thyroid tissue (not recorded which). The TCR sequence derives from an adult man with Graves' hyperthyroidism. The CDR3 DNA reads TGCGCCAGCAGCTTGGCCGGCGGCGGCACCGTCTCCTACGAGCAGTACTTC. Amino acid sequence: CASSLAGGGTVSYEQYF.